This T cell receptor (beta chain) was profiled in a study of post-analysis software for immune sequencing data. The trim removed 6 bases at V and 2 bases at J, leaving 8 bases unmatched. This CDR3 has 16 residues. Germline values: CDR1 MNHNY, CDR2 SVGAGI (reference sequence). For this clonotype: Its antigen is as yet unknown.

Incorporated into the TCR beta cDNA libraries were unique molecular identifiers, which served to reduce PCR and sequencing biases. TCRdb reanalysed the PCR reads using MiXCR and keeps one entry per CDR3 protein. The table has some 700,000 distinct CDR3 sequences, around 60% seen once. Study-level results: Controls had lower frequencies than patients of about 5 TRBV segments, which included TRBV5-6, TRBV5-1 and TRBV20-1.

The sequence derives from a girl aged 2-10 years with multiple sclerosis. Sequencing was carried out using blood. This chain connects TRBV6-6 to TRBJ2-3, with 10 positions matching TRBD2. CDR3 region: CASRGLAGVNTDTQYF. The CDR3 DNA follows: TGTGCCAGCAGGGGTCTAGCGGGAGTGAACACAGATACGCAGTATTTT.